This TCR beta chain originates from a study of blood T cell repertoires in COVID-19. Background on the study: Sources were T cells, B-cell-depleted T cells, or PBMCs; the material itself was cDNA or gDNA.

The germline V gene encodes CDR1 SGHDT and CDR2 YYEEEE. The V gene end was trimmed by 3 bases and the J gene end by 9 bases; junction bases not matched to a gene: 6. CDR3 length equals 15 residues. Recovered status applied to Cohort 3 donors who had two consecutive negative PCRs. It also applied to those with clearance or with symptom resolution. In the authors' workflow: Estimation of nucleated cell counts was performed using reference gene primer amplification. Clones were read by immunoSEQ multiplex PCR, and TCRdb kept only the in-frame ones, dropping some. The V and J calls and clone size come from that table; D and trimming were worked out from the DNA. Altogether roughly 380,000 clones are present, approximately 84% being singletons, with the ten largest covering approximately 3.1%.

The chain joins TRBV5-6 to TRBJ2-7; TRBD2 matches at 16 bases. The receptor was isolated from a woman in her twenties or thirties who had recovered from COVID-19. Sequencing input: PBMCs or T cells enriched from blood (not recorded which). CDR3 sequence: CASSSGTSGRASQYF. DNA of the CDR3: TGTGCCAGCAGCTCCGGGACTAGCGGGAGGGCCTCGCAGTACTTC.